This TCR beta chain was identified during a study of control samples from healthy donors and cancer patients. Trimming took off 2 bases at V and 8 bases at J, with 16 bases between the two ends. CDR1 is MNHNS, CDR2 SASEGT, per germline. This CDR3 is built from 15 residues. The data were produced by immunoSEQ multiplex PCR, yet TCRdb's version contains in-frame clones alone and is incomplete. Of fewer than 150,000 clones listed, under 95% are singletons. The rearrangement links TRBV6-1 to TRBJ2-1, with D possibly being TRBD2 (7 bases). The specimen sequenced was blood. The TCR sequence derives from a man aged 18-30 years in good health. The DNA of the CDR3 is TGTGCCAGCAGTGAATGGGGGGGCAGTTTCTATGAGCAGTTCTTC. Protein: CASSEWGGSFYEQFF.